This TCR beta chain appears in the sequencing data of a study of OX40 agonist ivuxolimab in advanced cancers. Regarding the study as a whole: Researchers report that CD8+ T cells had, on average, more expanded clones than CD4+.

About this clone: Antigen: not known. An end of the junction differs from the germline gene, which may be a read error.

Produced via immunoSEQ multiplex PCR; TCRdb's table is partial and in-frame only. The sample has over 150,000 clones; 94% are singletons. The CDR3 sequence is 14 residues long. Germline-derived CDR1 and CDR2 are MNHEY and SMNVEV (reference sequence). The rearrangement links TRBV27 to TRBJ2-1; TRBD1 matches 8 bases. This clonotype was sampled from an adult with an advanced solid tumor such as melanoma, head and neck, liver or kidney cancer. The sequences come from CD4+ or CD8+ T cells sorted from blood, collected in a trial of the OX40 agonist ivuxolimab. The CDR3 region has the DNA TGTGCCGGCAGTTACCAGGGGGCGCGGAATGAGCAGTTCTTC. It is translated as CAGSYQGARNEQFF.